These T cell receptor beta chains were read from a single sample in a study of T cell repertoires in cytomegalovirus infection. TCRdb independently ran MiXCR on the reads; one entry per CDR3 protein. The sample carries some 940,000 distinct CDR3 sequences, roughly 31% recorded once. Their cognate antigens are unknown. Here the sequenced sample was cultured CD8+ T cells from PBMCs, taken from culture after CMV antigen stimulation. These receptors were obtained from a human donor in good health (CMV status not recorded). Some clones in this sample may be carry-over from other donors' samples. Both conserved end residues are part of each CDR3.

v_gene: TRBV4-3; CDR3aa: CASSQDWASGGSQETQYF
v_gene: TRBV7-9; CDR3aa: CASSPRGAGAWSYEQYF
v_gene: TRBV13; CDR3aa: CASSPTRGEQYF
v_gene: TRBV19; CDR3aa: CASSMSYSHHQPQHF
v_gene: TRBV19; CDR3aa: CASRSTANYGYTF
v_gene: TRBV27; CDR3aa: CASSPGTGVYGANVLTF
v_gene: TRBV27; CDR3aa: CASTPRSVRQGGTEAFF
v_gene: TRBV12-3/TRBV12-4; CDR3aa: CASSPSDSPYEQYF
v_gene: TRBV29-1; CDR3aa: CSVEDAGQQETQYF
v_gene: TRBV7-6; CDR3aa: CASSSGGRFYEQFF
v_gene: TRBV19; CDR3aa: CASSFISEGRTMNTEAFF
v_gene: TRBV7-6; CDR3aa: CASSGYRGRGETQYF
v_gene: TRBV28; CDR3aa: CASLDGAGNEKLFF
v_gene: TRBV4-1; CDR3aa: CASARTPKGTNEKLFF
v_gene: TRBV11-2; CDR3aa: CASSPWTGALRNTIYF
v_gene: TRBV7-4; CDR3aa: CVSTRRVTEAFF
v_gene: TRBV11-2; CDR3aa: CASSLGWWYQETQYF
v_gene: TRBV6-5; CDR3aa: CASSYSNGNAIYF
v_gene: TRBV6-6; CDR3aa: CASSPWTGPSSYNSPLHF
v_gene: TRBV11-2; CDR3aa: CASGSGTGSSEQYF
v_gene: TRBV10-2; CDR3aa: CASSESGGRRSGNTIYF
v_gene: TRBV7-8; CDR3aa: CASSPTLPGPSYNEQFF
v_gene: TRBV6-6; CDR3aa: CASSYMQRGNYNEQFF
v_gene: TRBV29-1; CDR3aa: CSAGRVTRTDTQYF
v_gene: TRBV6-7; CDR3aa: CASIRTLLSSYNSPLHF
v_gene: TRBV7-6; CDR3aa: CASTGSGNTIYF
v_gene: TRBV7-2; CDR3aa: CASSLIQRNEQFF
v_gene: TRBV6-6; CDR3aa: CASSTLLGDDRVNEKLFF
v_gene: TRBV6-2/TRBV6-3; CDR3aa: CASSYLQSPTYNEQFF
v_gene: TRBV6-5; CDR3aa: CASSYSLGLQETQYF
v_gene: TRBV7-2; CDR3aa: CASSFLGSHEQYF
v_gene: TRBV4-1; CDR3aa: CASSQDQHRVENNEQFF
v_gene: TRBV7-9; CDR3aa: CASSLRAPPLDF
v_gene: TRBV6-5; CDR3aa: CASSEAWTGGRNEQFF
v_gene: TRBV3-1; CDR3aa: CASALAGARDEQFF
v_gene: TRBV7-9; CDR3aa: CASSLVGLTGSGANVLTF
v_gene: TRBV6-1; CDR3aa: CASSEGSPYSYEQYF
v_gene: TRBV19; CDR3aa: CASSILAPGRTLTGELFF
v_gene: TRBV7-8; CDR3aa: CASSLGRGLGGTF
v_gene: TRBV6-5; CDR3aa: CASGPGVEQYF
v_gene: TRBV12-3/TRBV12-4; CDR3aa: CASSLTGDYTF
v_gene: TRBV7-3; CDR3aa: CASSSVVAGSYNEQFF
v_gene: TRBV28; CDR3aa: CASTRTPGLIDEAFF
v_gene: TRBV20-1; CDR3aa: CSGISEKRYSNQPQHF
v_gene: TRBV7-2; CDR3aa: CASSLGGSGPREGYTF
v_gene: TRBV10-3; CDR3aa: CAISERDEAFF
v_gene: TRBV7-2; CDR3aa: CASSALLGSTEAFF
v_gene: TRBV7-6; CDR3aa: CASTTGTGYSPLHF
v_gene: TRBV7-2; CDR3aa: CASPPGGANTGELFF
v_gene: TRBV5-4; CDR3aa: CASSLVGANYNEQFF
v_gene: TRBV6-6; CDR3aa: CAGSYWGTGGIDEQFF
v_gene: TRBV7-2; CDR3aa: CASSLAGTRVNYGYTF
v_gene: TRBV6-6; CDR3aa: CASSYAGGPAETQYF
v_gene: TRBV19; CDR3aa: CASSIGSYTEAFF